Shown below are 30 T cell receptor beta chains from a single sample sequenced in a study of T cells after yellow fever vaccination. TCRdb re-analysed the 5' RACE reads in MiXCR, keeping a single row per CDR3 protein. The sample has 250,000 to 400,000 distinct CDR3 sequences, roughly 4.3% seen once; the top ten hold just under 25%. This specimen consisted of PBMCs, obtained 5 days after the yellow fever booster vaccination. The receptors originated from a man between 18 and 35 years old who received the YFV17D yellow fever vaccine.

The J gene is TRBJ2-7, the V gene TRBV5-5; possible D gene TRBD1, 6 bases. The V end was cut by 0 bases, the J end by 6 bases, with 25 bases between. Germline V lookup: CDR1 SGHKS, CDR2 YYEKEE (reference sequence). The CDR3 is made up of 18 amino acids. CDR3 nucleotide sequence: TGTGCCAGCAGCTTGGTTCGGGACATCACAGGTCGGTCCCTCGAGCAGTACTTC. Protein sequence: CASSLVRDITGRSLEQYF.

This clonotype was seen at least ten times. The gene calls are TRBV7-9 and TRBJ2-6; D is unresolved. From germline, CDR1 is SEHNR and CDR2 FQNEAQ (reference sequence). This CDR3 has 15 amino acids. V lost 4 bases and J 0 bases, leaving 7 bases between the germline ends. CDR3 amino acids: CASSSPLSGANVLTF. The CDR3 coding sequence is TGTGCCAGCAGCTCCCCCCTCTCTGGGGCCAACGTCCTGACTTTC.

This clonotype appeared a few times. The chain couples TRBV9 to TRBJ1-1; D unresolved. The CDR3 is 14 residues long. Between the trimmed V and J ends, which lost 5 bases and 4 bases, there was a span of 15 bases. From germline, CDR1 is SGDLS and CDR2 YYNGEE. CDR3 residues: CASSIGLGSTEAFF. CDR3 coding DNA: TGTGCCAGCAGTATCGGACTAGGTAGCACTGAAGCTTTCTTT.

This clonotype appeared many times. The chain carries TRBV11-2 and TRBJ2-2; 10 positions agree with TRBD1. Germline loops: CDR1 SGHAT, CDR2 FQNNGV. The junction had 4 bases not matched to a gene; V was cut back by 3 bases and J by 6 bases. The CDR3 extends over 15 amino acids. The CDR3 sequence is CASSFGTGAPGELFF. In nucleotides, the CDR3 is TGTGCCAGCAGCTTCGGGACAGGGGCGCCCGGGGAGCTGTTTTTT.

In this sample, this clonotype turned up many times. The chain recombines TRBV7-7 with TRBJ2-1, with D possibly TRBD2 on 5 matching bases. The CDR3 is made up of 15 amino acids. V lost 6 bases and J lost 0, with 12 bases in between. CDR1 is SSHAT, CDR2 FNYEAQ, per germline (reference sequence). CDR3 region: CASSRSESSYNEQFF. Written as DNA, the CDR3 is TGTGCCAGCAGTCGTAGCGAAAGCTCCTACAATGAGCAGTTCTTC.

This clonotype has a handful of counts. The chain employs TRBV10-2 and TRBJ2-4, with TRBD2 matching over 8 bases. The CDR3 is made up of 18 amino acids. Germline loops: CDR1 WSHSY, CDR2 SAAADI. V lost 2 bases, J lost 0 bases, and 9 bases stayed unmatched. CDR3 bases: TGCGCCAGCAGTGAGGCCCCCCGGGGGGGATTAGCCAAAAACATTCAGTACTTC. It translates to CASSEAPRGGLAKNIQYF.

The V call is TRBV12-3 or TRBV12-4, the J call TRBJ2-3, with TRBD2 matching over 9 bases. With V trimmed by 3 bases and J by 6 bases, 19 bases remained unmatched. The CDR3 totals 19 residues. The CDR3 protein is CASSFSRSGGLKIVDTQYF. CDR3 in DNA: TGTGCCAGCAGTTTCTCTCGTAGCGGGGGTTTAAAAATCGTGGATACGCAGTATTTT.

This clonotype was seen at least ten times. This chain joins TRBV5-1 and TRBJ2-3, with D perhaps TRBD2 (6 bases). The CDR3 contains 17 residues. V lost 4 bases and J 2 bases, leaving 20 bases between the germline ends. Germline values: CDR1 SGHRS, CDR2 YFSETQ. The CDR3 DNA follows: TGCGCCAGCAGCCGGCCCGTCGCAGGAGGGCTCACAGATACGCAGTATTTT. Protein sequence: CASSRPVAGGLTDTQYF.

This clonotype was seen a single time. The V and J genes are TRBV7-9 and TRBJ2-5, with 9 bases that match TRBD2. The length of the CDR3 is 17 residues. The V gene's germline CDR1 is SEHNR and CDR2 FQNEAQ (reference sequence). V lost 5 bases, J lost 5 bases, and 15 bases stayed unmatched. CDR3 nucleotide sequence: TGTGCCAGCAGCGCAATTAGCGGGGGATTAATGGGGGAGACCCAGTACTTC. Translation gives CASSAISGGLMGETQYF.

This rearrangement joins TRBV6-5 to TRBJ1-2; D remains unclear. The V gene lost 7 bases and the J gene lost 1 base, with 16 bases spanning the gap. CDR3 length equals 15 residues. Germline CDR1 and CDR2: MNHEY and SVGAGI. CDR3 sequence (DNA): TGTGCCAGCACCATCGGAGGGCAGATTAACTATGGCTACACCTTC. Protein product: CASTIGGQINYGYTF.

This clonotype was observed a few times. CDR3 amino acids: CAWRPTMNTEAFF. The CDR3, as DNA: TGTGCCTGGAGGCCCACGATGAACACTGAAGCTTTCTTT. The chain links TRBV30 to TRBJ1-1; D is undetermined. Germline CDR1 and CDR2: GTSNPN and SVGIG (reference sequence). The CDR3 extends over 13 amino acids. Between the trimmed V and J ends, which lost 3 bases and 0 bases, there was a span of 8 bases.

The chain links TRBV3-1 to TRBJ2-6; D tentatively reads TRBD1 or TRBD2 (6 bases each). V was cut by 6 bases and J by 3 bases, with 18 bases left in between. CDR1 is LGHDT and CDR2 is YNNKEL in the germline V gene (reference sequence). CDR3 length: 17 residues. CDR3 DNA: TGTGCCAGCAGTCCCTGGGGGGCCTTACTTGGGGCCAACGTCCTGACTTTC. Residues: CASSPWGALLGANVLTF. Using reference TRBV3-1 and TRBJ2-6 for the parts outside the CDR3, the full variable domain is DTAVSQTPKYLVTQMGNDKSIKCEQNLGHDTMYWYKQDSKKFLKIMFSYNNKELIINETVPNRFSPKSPDKAHLNLHINSLELGDSAVYFCASSPWGALLGANVLTFGAGSRLTVL.

The V call is TRBV27, the J call TRBJ2-7; 8 positions match TRBD1. Trimming cost V 5 bases and J 3 bases; bases outside gene matches: 6. CDR1 is MNHEY and CDR2 is SMNVEV in the germline V gene (reference sequence). The CDR3 is 14 amino acids. In DNA, the CDR3 is TGTGCCAGCAGTCGACAGGGGCCTCTCTACGAGCAGTACTTC. This translates into CASSRQGPLYEQYF.

This clonotype came up a few times. V is TRBV12-3 or TRBV12-4 and J is TRBJ2-6, with D possibly matching TRBD2 (5 bases). The CDR3 sequence is 17 residues long. Trimming stripped 6 bases from V and 2 bases from J, with 17 bases between. The CDR3 region is CASSPYAERAGANVLTF. CDR3 in DNA: TGTGCCAGCAGCCCCTACGCGGAGAGGGCTGGGGCCAACGTCCTGACTTTC.

This chain uses TRBV20-1 with TRBJ2-7, with 8 bases aligning to TRBD1. Germline CDR1 DFQATT, CDR2 SNEGSKA (reference sequence). V was clipped by 3 bases and J by 3 bases; unmatched bases: 4. The length of the CDR3 is 13 residues. CDR3 nucleotides: TGCAGTGCTAGGGACAGGGAGAACTACGAGCAGTACTTC. It specifies CSARDRENYEQYF.

This clonotype was seen a few times. This sequence joins TRBV29-1 and TRBJ1-2; D not certain. Germline V gene sequence: CDR1 SQVTM, CDR2 ANQGSEA. The CDR3 is made up of 11 amino acids. Between the trimmed V and J ends, which lost 4 bases and 1 base, there was a span of 4 bases. This CDR3 is CSVGSNYGYTF. The CDR3 nucleotides read TGCAGCGTTGGAAGTAACTATGGCTACACCTTC.

The chain links TRBV5-6 to TRBJ1-2; possible D gene TRBD1, 6 bases. Trimming took 3 bases from V and 4 from J, leaving 10 bases between them. Germline V lookup: CDR1 SGHDT, CDR2 YYEEEE. This CDR3 has 13 amino acids. CDR3: CASSWWGLYGYTF. The DNA of the CDR3 is TGTGCCAGCAGCTGGTGGGGGCTCTATGGCTACACCTTC.

The chain combines TRBV23-1 with TRBJ2-1, with D possibly called TRBD1 or TRBD2 (6 bases each). TRBV23-1 is recorded as an ORF, its role being uncertain. V dropped 2 bases and J dropped 5 bases, with 13 bases sitting between them. The CDR3 covers 15 residues. CDR3 amino acids: CASSQRGDNNNEQFF. CDR3 nucleotides: TGCGCCAGCAGTCAAAGGGGGGACAATAACAATGAGCAGTTCTTC.

V and J are TRBV7-9 and TRBJ2-2; 10 nucleotides align to TRBD1. Trimming took 5 bases from V and 2 from J; bases not matched to a gene: 14. This CDR3 spans 19 amino acids. Germline lookup yields CDR1 SEHNR and CDR2 FQNEAQ (reference sequence). The CDR3: CASSDTGTGVNLNTGELFF. CDR3 coding DNA: TGTGCCAGCAGCGACACCGGGACAGGGGTGAACCTAAACACCGGGGAGCTGTTTTTT.

A few counts support this clonotype. The chain has TRBV29-1 and TRBJ2-2; 7 bases are shared with TRBD2. Germline CDR1 and CDR2: SQVTM and ANQGSEA. The junction had 4 bases not matched to a gene; V was cut back by 3 bases and J by 3 bases. The CDR3 has 14 amino acids. For the CDR3, the DNA is TGCAGCGTTGATGAGGGAGGGGACACCGGGGAGCTGTTTTTT. It translates to CSVDEGGDTGELFF.

The V gene is TRBV5-6, the J gene TRBJ2-3; possibly TRBD1 or TRBD2 for D (6 bases each). The CDR3 totals 17 residues. In germline, CDR1 is SGHDT, CDR2 YYEEEE. The V gene lost 4 bases and the J gene lost 3 bases, with 21 bases spanning the gap. CDR3 protein: CASSPFPGAHGTDTQYF. CDR3 coding DNA: TGTGCCAGCAGCCCTTTCCCGGGGGCCCACGGGACAGATACGCAGTATTTT.

This clonotype was picked up many times. This sequence joins TRBV6-5 and TRBJ1-1; D unclear. Germline-derived CDR1 and CDR2 are MNHEY and SVGAGI. This CDR3 is 13 amino acids long. The ends were cut back, 2 bases at V and 5 bases at J, with 9 bases in the middle. Here the CDR3 DNA reads TGTGCCAGCAGTTACGGAACGGGGACTGAAGCTTTCTTT. The encoded protein is CASSYGTGTEAFF.

This clonotype showed up just a few times. The chain employs TRBV2 and TRBJ1-5; 9 bases map to TRBD1. The CDR3 length is 13 residues. Germline V lookup: CDR1 SNHLY, CDR2 FYNNEI. The V segment lost 9 bases and the J segment 4 bases; nucleotides outside the gene matches: 4. DNA of the CDR3: TGTGCCAGGGGACAGGGAGTGAATCAGCCCCAGCATTTT. Protein sequence: CARGQGVNQPQHF.

This chain uses TRBV6-6 with TRBJ2-7; D possibly corresponds to TRBD2 (5 bases). From germline, CDR1 is MNHNY and CDR2 SVGAGI (reference sequence). This CDR3 has 15 residues. Trimming took 0 bases from V and 4 from J, leaving 13 bases between them. This CDR3 reads CASSYSSYEGYEQYV. The CDR3 DNA sequence: TGTGCCAGCAGTTACTCATCTTATGAGGGTTACGAGCAGTACGTC.

The chain is built from TRBV20-1 and TRBJ1-6; 7 positions match TRBD1. V lost 1 base, J lost 10 bases, and 7 bases stayed unmatched. The CDR3 contains 14 residues. Germline V gene sequence: CDR1 DFQATT, CDR2 SNEGSKA (reference sequence). CDR3 in amino acids: CSARVEGAKSPLHF. In nucleotides, the CDR3 is TGCAGTGCTAGAGTGGAGGGGGCTAAATCACCCCTCCACTTT.

In this sample, this clonotype turned up a few times. The chain links TRBV2 to TRBJ2-1, with D perhaps TRBD1 (6 bases). The ends were cut back, 7 bases at V and 5 bases at J, with 18 bases in the middle. The CDR3 has 15 residues. Germline CDR1 SNHLY, CDR2 FYNNEI. CDR3 sequence reads: CASTAPGQRNNEQFF. CDR3 sequence (DNA): TGTGCCAGCACGGCCCCCGGACAGCGAAACAATGAGCAGTTCTTC.

This clonotype was found many times. The rearrangement joins TRBV5-1 to TRBJ1-6; D perhaps matches TRBD1 (6 bases). The CDR3 loop spans 16 amino acids. The ends were cut back, 0 bases at V and 14 bases at J, with 21 bases in the middle. The germline V gene encodes CDR1 SGHRS and CDR2 YFSETQ. The CDR3 DNA reads as TGCGCCAGCAGCTTGGCCTCGGGGGGCTCCCTCTCGACCCTCCACTTT. Translated: CASSLASGGSLSTLHF. Complete variable domain (other parts from reference TRBV5-1 and TRBJ1-6): KAGVTQTPRYLIKTRGQQVTLSCSPISGHRSVSWYQQTPGQGLQFLFEYFSETQRNKGNFPGRFSGRQFSNSRSEMNVSTLELGDSALYLCASSLASGGSLSTLHFGNGTRLTVT.

This clonotype showed up many times. The J gene is TRBJ2-1, the V gene TRBV5-1, with D tentatively TRBD2 (5 bases). V was trimmed by 4 bases and J by 6 bases, leaving 20 bases between them. The length of the CDR3 is 16 residues. CDR1 and CDR2 (germline): SGHRS, YFSETQ. The CDR3 loop is CASSPSRGRSPNEQFF. In DNA form, the CDR3 reads TGCGCCAGCAGCCCAAGTCGGGGAAGGTCCCCCAATGAGCAGTTCTTC.

This clonotype has more than one count but fewer than ten. The chain recombines TRBV7-9 with TRBJ2-1; 7 bases map to TRBD1. The CDR3 covers 16 residues. J lost 4 bases, V lost 5 bases, and 11 bases had no gene match. Looked up from germline, CDR1 is SEHNR and CDR2 is FQNEAQ (reference sequence). In DNA, the CDR3 is TGTGCCAGCAGCCCTAACAGGGGCGGAGAGTACAATGAGCAGTTCTTC. It is translated as CASSPNRGGEYNEQFF.

The rearrangement links TRBV4-3 to TRBJ1-2, with a possible D match to TRBD1 (5 bases). The CDR3 runs to 14 residues. V was clipped by 2 bases and J by 1 base, with 8 bases between them. The germline CDR1 and CDR2 sequences are LGHNA and YSLEER. CDR3 protein: CASSQPDSNYGYTF. CDR3 bases: TGCGCCAGCAGCCAACCCGACAGTAACTATGGCTACACCTTC.